The present entry profiles one T cell receptor (beta chain) with its context. There is no known antigen for this receptor. Nothing much larger sits one base from this clone, and base qualities are not available. The roughly 38 donors, aged roughly 6 to 100 years, were systemically healthy Caucasian individuals from Russia. Around 9.9 milliliters of peripheral blood were collected from each donor into EDTA-treated Vacutainer tubes. Ficoll-Paque density-gradient centrifugation was used to isolate PBMCs, with at least 7 million per sample. Total RNA was extracted from PBMCs with Trizol reagent, with at least 6 micrograms obtained per sample. The percentages of naive CD45RAhigh/CD27high T cells were determined by flow cytometry on a PBMC aliquot from every donor. The sample is drawn from a study of blood T cells in healthy people across ages (dated by TCRdb to the mid-2010s). Some background on the complete study: In model experiments, template switching captured roughly one uniquely barcoded TCR beta cDNA molecule for every two T cells. Age-related changes in TCR beta repertoire diversity were measured in the study by deep sequencing normalized with unique cDNA molecular identifiers. The donors were split into four age groups: young (average around 15 years), middle-aged (around 40), aged (over 55) and long-lived (approximately 80). To avoid experimental bias, donors of different ages were distributed randomly across sequencing lanes. For two donors (one aged 18 to 29 and one aged 80 or older), the study analyzed two additional independent replicas of 1 million unique cDNA reads from the same blood draw. What the study reported, not specific to this receptor: As age increased, observed TCR beta diversity per million T cells dropped in a roughly linear way, and a significant reduction was already evident by age approximately 40. Compared with the aged group, the long-lived group had more naive CD4+ T cells, fewer expanded clones and increased TCR diversity, a pattern suggesting age selection. A strong correlation was found between observed TCR beta diversity and the percentage of naive T cells measured by flow cytometry. Bulk unsorted PBMC profiling prevented conclusive comparison of naive and antigen-experienced compartments. Because donor CMV infection status was unknown, age-related changes in expanded clonotypes were potentially confounded. Estimates of total diversity from one million sequenced T cells were regarded as lower bounds and underestimates.

Receptors were amplified or captured by 5' RACE. Sequencing was carried out with an Illumina HiSeq 2500. A second about 7 to 11 cycle PCR used a sample-barcoded 5' primer and a J-beta primer mix. A template-switch 5' adaptor carrying 12 random nucleotides introduced a unique molecular identifier onto each TCR beta cDNA molecule. Each sample yielded at least 2.5 million CDR3-containing paired-end reads. First-strand cDNA synthesis was performed from all RNA using the Mint cDNA synthesis kit, with priming by a TRBC-specific oligonucleotide. Following uracil-DNA glycosylase treatment, a first 18-cycle PCR with universal primers M1SS and BC2_uni_R was performed on all cDNA. The authors' pipeline ran thus. For normalization, 1 million high-quality reads, each with a distinct molecular identifier, were randomly selected from each sample. Instead of being binned into consensus sequences, reads that shared molecular identifiers were thrown out. MiTCR, set to a Q25 quality threshold and the strictest error-elimination algorithm, was used for CDR3 identification, clonotype clustering and error correction. A nonparametric unseen species model with Euler transformation was used to estimate a lower bound on total TCR beta diversity. TCRdb redid the processing of the public reads, applying fastp at Q25 and MiXCR, and retained in-frame beta chains. Entries are consolidated by CDR3 protein sequence, retaining the most common genes and DNA. For this entry, the V and J calls and clone size follow TCRdb and not the study's own pipeline. The sample table contains 650,000 to 1,000,000 distinct CDR3 sequences; only one count was recorded for less than 60% of them. The ten biggest clones cover roughly 18% of the sample.

Taken from the germline V gene, the CDR1 and CDR2 loops are LGHNA and YSLEER. CDR3 length: 16 amino acids, cysteine to phenylalanine. Just CDR3 DNA is preserved here, 48 bases in frame from base 1. The junction shows trimming of 0 bases on V and 8 bases on J, plus 18 bases between the germline ends. The receptor comes from a man older than 75 in good health. The chain links TRBV4-3 with TRBJ2-3; the D gene is perhaps TRBD1, from 5 matching bases. Material: blood. Here the CDR3 is given as CASSQDGREGRSTQYF. The bases read TGCGCCAGCAGCCAAGACGGCAGGGAAGGAAGGAGTACGCAGTATTTT.